A selection of T cell receptor beta chains follows, all from one sample in a study of blood T cell repertoires in COVID-19. Libraries were prepared by immunoSEQ multiplex PCR; TCRdb keeps only in-frame clonotypes and omits some of them. This sample has about 110,000 clones, with about 64% found just once. The sequencing sample was made of peripheral blood. The receptor set was obtained from a human donor with acute or convalescent COVID-19. The donor label of this sample is uncertain. Both conserved end residues are part of each CDR3. Each record gives: CDR3 DNA, CDR3 protein, D gene, J gene, V gene, clone size. D genes are given only for firm matches. Clone size is given for some rows only: seen once, a few or many times, or a class if the clone is expanded.

TGTGCCAGCAGCTTCGGGACAGGGGCTGGAAACACCATATATTTT	CASSFGTGAGNTIYF	TRBD1	TRBJ1-3	TRBV7-9	few
TGCGCCAGCCTCTTCGGACTAGCGAGTAACAATGAGCAGTTCTTC	CASLFGLASNNEQFF	TRBD2	TRBJ2-1	TRBV10-2	NA
TGTGCCAGCAGTCTCGGGACAGACCGGACTAGCGGGTGGAGCACAGATACGCAGTATTTT	CASSLGTDRTSGWSTDTQYF	TRBD2	TRBJ2-3	TRBV28	NA
TGTGCCAGCAGCCGCCTCAGGAGCGGGGGGAGCCAAGAGACCCAGTACTTC	CASSRLRSGGSQETQYF	TRBD2	TRBJ2-5	TRBV3-1/TRBV3-2	NA
TGTGCCAGCAGCCCAGCTTTAGGAAGCGGGGATACGCAGTATTTT	CASSPALGSGDTQYF	NA	TRBJ2-3	TRBV4-2	NA
TGCGCCAGCAGCTTTCAGGGGGTTTCGGGGAACACCGGGGAGCTGTTTTTT	CASSFQGVSGNTGELFF	TRBD1	TRBJ2-2	TRBV5-1	NA
TGTGCCAGCAGCCCTCAGCGGGTGGGGGGGCGGAACAATGAGCAGTTCTTC	CASSPQRVGGRNNEQFF	NA	TRBJ2-1	TRBV5-5	NA
TGTGCCAGCTCAGCTATCGAGACAGGGGCTCTACCTAGCTCCTACAATGAGCAGTTCTTC	CASSAIETGALPSSYNEQFF	TRBD1	TRBJ2-1	TRBV18	NA
TGTGCCAGCAGTTACCGGTCATCCACTGAAGCTTTCTTT	CASSYRSSTEAFF	NA	TRBJ1-1	TRBV6-5	NA
TGTGCCAGCTCACCGTCGACAGATGAAGCTTTCTTT	CASSPSTDEAFF	NA	TRBJ1-1	TRBV18	NA
TGTGCCAGCAGTGGACAGGGCACAGATACGCAGTATTTT	CASSGQGTDTQYF	NA	TRBJ2-3	TRBV2	NA
TGTGCCAGCAGTGTACGGACAGGGGGACCCGGGAACTATGGCTACACCTTC	CASSVRTGGPGNYGYTF	TRBD1	TRBJ1-2	TRBV28	NA
TGTGCCAGCAGCGTAGGTGTCGGGGGGTATGAGACCCAGTACTTC	CASSVGVGGYETQYF	TRBD2	TRBJ2-5	TRBV9	NA
TGTGCCAGTAAAGGACAGGGGATTTACACAGATACGCAGTATTTT	CASKGQGIYTDTQYF	TRBD1	TRBJ2-3	TRBV19	NA
TGTGCCAGCAGCAAAAGGCCGGCAGGGGACAGCAATCAGCCCCAGCATTTT	CASSKRPAGDSNQPQHF	NA	TRBJ1-5	TRBV21-1	NA
TGTGCCAGCAGTTTGCGGACAGGGGACTATGGCTACACCTTC	CASSLRTGDYGYTF	TRBD1	TRBJ1-2	TRBV6-5	NA
TGTGCCAGCTCACCTGTAAGTGAGAACTATGGCTACACCTTC	CASSPVSENYGYTF	NA	TRBJ1-2	TRBV18	NA
TGTGCCAGCTTCTGGGGCGGTAATGAAAAACTGTTTTTT	CASFWGGNEKLFF	NA	TRBJ1-4	TRBV2	NA
TGTGCCAGCAGCTTATTCTCCTCGTCGGGATATAATTCACCCCTCCACTTT	CASSLFSSSGYNSPLHF	NA	TRBJ1-6	TRBV7-9	NA
TGTGCCAGCAGCTCGGGACAGGGGGCAGATACGCAGTATTTT	CASSSGQGADTQYF	TRBD1	TRBJ2-3	TRBV5-4	NA
TGTGCCAGCAGTGAACGGGTCCGACCCTTTGGTGCGGGGGGGCGGTCTCGAGGAAACAATGAGCAGTTCTTC	CASSERVRPFGAGGRSRGNNEQFF	TRBD2	TRBJ2-1	TRBV6-1	NA
TGTGCCAGCAGTCCCCGACAGTATGGCTACACCTTC	CASSPRQYGYTF	NA	TRBJ1-2	TRBV6-5	few
TGTGCCACCAGTGATTTGTCTGGACTAGCGGGGGGCAGGAACACCGGGGAGCTGTTTTTT	CATSDLSGLAGGRNTGELFF	TRBD2	TRBJ2-2	TRBV24-1	NA
TGCAGCGTTGAAGACAGGGGTGACAGCACTGAAGCTTTCTTT	CSVEDRGDSTEAFF	NA	TRBJ1-1	TRBV29-1	NA
TGTGCCAGCAGCCCTGGTGCCGACAGGGGTTCACCCCTCCACTTT	CASSPGADRGSPLHF	TRBD1	TRBJ1-6	TRBV11-2	few
TGTGCCAGCAGTTCGGGACAGGGGAGCAATCAGCCCCAGCATTTT	CASSSGQGSNQPQHF	TRBD1	TRBJ1-5	TRBV2	NA
TGTGCCAGCAGTTACGGTGAGCAGTTCTTC	CASSYGEQFF	NA	TRBJ2-1	TRBV6-1	NA
TGTGCCTGGAACGGGGATAGCAATCAGCCCCAGCATTTT	CAWNGDSNQPQHF	NA	TRBJ1-5	TRBV30	many
TGTGCCAGCAGTTACTCAGGCCAAGCGGGAGAGACCCAGTACTTC	CASSYSGQAGETQYF	NA	TRBJ2-5	TRBV6-5	NA
TGTGCCAGCTCTTACGACAGGCTCTCAAACTATGGCTACACCTTC	CASSYDRLSNYGYTF	NA	TRBJ1-2	TRBV18	NA
TGCGCCAGCAGCTTGCGACGCGGGGAGACCCAGTACTTC	CASSLRRGETQYF	NA	TRBJ2-5	TRBV5-1	NA
TGCGCCAGCAGCCAAGATTCTCCAGGGGGGAACACCGGGGAGCTGTTTTTT	CASSQDSPGGNTGELFF	TRBD1	TRBJ2-2	TRBV4-1	NA
TGTGCCAGCTCACCCTTAGACAGGAACACTGAAGCTTTCTTT	CASSPLDRNTEAFF	NA	TRBJ1-1	TRBV18	few
TGTGCCAGCAGCTCACAGGGCGCGGTGAATGAGCAGTTCTTC	CASSSQGAVNEQFF	NA	TRBJ2-1	TRBV7-3	NA
TGTGCCACCCAGGGGGCCGTCGGGGAGCTGTTTTTT	CATQGAVGELFF	TRBD1	TRBJ2-2	TRBV28	NA
TGCGCCAGCAGCTTGTGGGTGACGGAGGCTAACTATGGCTACACCTTC	CASSLWVTEANYGYTF	NA	TRBJ1-2	TRBV5-1	NA
TGTGCCAGCTCACCAGGACAGGGGGAAGGCGAGCAGTACTTC	CASSPGQGEGEQYF	TRBD1	TRBJ2-7	TRBV18	few
TGTGCCAGCAGGCCCTCGACAGGGGGAGGAACTGAAGCTTTCTTT	CASRPSTGGGTEAFF	TRBD1	TRBJ1-1	TRBV28	NA
TGTGCCAGCAGCCCCGGGGGGTCTTCAGCTAACTATGGCTACACCTTC	CASSPGGSSANYGYTF	NA	TRBJ1-2	TRBV7-9	once
TGTGCCAGCAGCAGCGGGGAAAAACTGTTTTTT	CASSSGEKLFF	NA	TRBJ1-4	TRBV3-1/TRBV3-2	NA
TGTGCCAGCAGCCAGGTCGGTCGGCAGGGGGGAAATTCACCCCTCCACTTT	CASSQVGRQGGNSPLHF	TRBD1	TRBJ1-6	TRBV4-2	NA